This T cell receptor (beta chain) was recovered during a study of T cell responses to AZD1222 COVID-19 vaccine. Overall study results and limits: In the spike-specific TCR repertoire, nearly half reportedly target unmutated variant regions.

As concerns this clone: Its antigen is undetermined.

There are 13 residues in the CDR3. V lost 6 bases and J lost 4, with 13 bases in between. Germline lookup yields CDR1 MNHEY and CDR2 SVGAGI. Produced via immunoSEQ multiplex PCR; TCRdb's table is partial and in-frame only. The data hold about 210,000 clones, with approximately 94% observed a single time. The clonotype was recovered from an adult who received the MenACWY meningococcal vaccine as a control. The material was peripheral blood, obtained 28 days after the second dose of the MenACWY control vaccine. The chain combines TRBV6-5 with TRBJ2-7; D gene unclear. In nucleotides, the CDR3 is TGTGCCAGCAGCCTTGGGCCTTCTTACGAGCAGTACTTC. It codes for CASSLGPSYEQYF.